This T cell receptor (beta chain) appears in the sequencing data of a study of blood T cell repertoires in COVID-19. Losses at the gene ends were 3 bases for V and 2 bases for J; bases not matched to a gene: 2. Per germline, CDR1 SGHRS and CDR2 YFSETQ. The CDR3 has 14 amino acids. Generated by immunoSEQ multiplex PCR, the TCRdb table keeps only in-frame clones and is missing some. The table has around 170,000 clones, 81% seen once. The material sequenced was peripheral blood. The rearrangement links TRBV5-1 to TRBJ2-5; TRBD1 matches 9 bases. The sequence came from a woman older than 75 with COVID-19, enrolled during active disease. The chain's CDR3 is CASSWGTGQETQYF. The CDR3 coding sequence is TGCGCCAGCAGCTGGGGGACAGGGCAAGAGACCCAGTACTTC.